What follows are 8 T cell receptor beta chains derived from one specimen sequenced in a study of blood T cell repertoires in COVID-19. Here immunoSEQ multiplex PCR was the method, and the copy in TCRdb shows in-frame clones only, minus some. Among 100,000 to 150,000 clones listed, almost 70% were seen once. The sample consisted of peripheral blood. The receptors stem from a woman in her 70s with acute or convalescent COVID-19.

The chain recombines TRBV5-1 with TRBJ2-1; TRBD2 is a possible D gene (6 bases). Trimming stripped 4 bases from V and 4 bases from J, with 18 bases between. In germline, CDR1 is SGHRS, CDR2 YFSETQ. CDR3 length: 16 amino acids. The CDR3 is CASSPGSGRSYNEQFF. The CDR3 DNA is TGCGCCAGCAGCCCCGGGAGTGGGAGGAGTTACAATGAGCAGTTCTTC.

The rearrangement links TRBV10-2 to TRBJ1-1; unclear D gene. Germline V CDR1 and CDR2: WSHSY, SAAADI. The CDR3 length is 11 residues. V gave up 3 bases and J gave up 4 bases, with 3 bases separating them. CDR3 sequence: CASSDRTEAFF. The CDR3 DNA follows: TGCGCCAGCAGTGACCGCACTGAAGCTTTCTTT.

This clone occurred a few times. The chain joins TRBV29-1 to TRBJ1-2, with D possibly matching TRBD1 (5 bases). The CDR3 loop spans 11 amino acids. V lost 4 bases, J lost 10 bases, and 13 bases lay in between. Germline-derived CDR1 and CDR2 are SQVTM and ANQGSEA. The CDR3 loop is CSVGDSTDYTF. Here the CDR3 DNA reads TGCAGCGTTGGAGATTCGACAGACTACACCTTC.

The CDR3 DNA sequence: TGTGCCATCAGTGCCCGGGACTATGGCTACACCTTC. Protein product: CAISARDYGYTF. The chain employs TRBV10-3 and TRBJ1-2; D uncertain. Trimming shortened V by 4 bases and J by 3 bases, and 6 bases separated the two germline ends. Germline-derived CDR1 and CDR2 are ENHRY and SYGVKD. This CDR3 region has 12 residues.

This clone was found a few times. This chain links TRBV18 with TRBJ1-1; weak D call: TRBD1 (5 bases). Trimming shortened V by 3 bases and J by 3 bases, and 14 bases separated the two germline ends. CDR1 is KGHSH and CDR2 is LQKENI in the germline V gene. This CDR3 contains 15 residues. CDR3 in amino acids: CASSPGGGFDTEAFF. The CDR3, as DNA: TGTGCCAGCTCACCGGGGGGAGGATTCGACACTGAAGCTTTCTTT.

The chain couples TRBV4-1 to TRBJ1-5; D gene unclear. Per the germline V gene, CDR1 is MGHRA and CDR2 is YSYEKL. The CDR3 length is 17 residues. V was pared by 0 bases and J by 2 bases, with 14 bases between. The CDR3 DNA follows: TGCGCCAGCAGCCAAGAACGTCCCCTGGCCGGCAATCAGCCCCAGCATTTT. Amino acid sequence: CASSQERPLAGNQPQHF.

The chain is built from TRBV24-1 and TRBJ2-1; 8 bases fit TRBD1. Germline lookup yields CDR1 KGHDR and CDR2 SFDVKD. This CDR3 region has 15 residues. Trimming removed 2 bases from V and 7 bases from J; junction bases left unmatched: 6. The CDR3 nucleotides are TGTGCCACCAGTGATTCGACAGGGGATCGGAATGAGCAGTTCTTC. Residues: CATSDSTGDRNEQFF.

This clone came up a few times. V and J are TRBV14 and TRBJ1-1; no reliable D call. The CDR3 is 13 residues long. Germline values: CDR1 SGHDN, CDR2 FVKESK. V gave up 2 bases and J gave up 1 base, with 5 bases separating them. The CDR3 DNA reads TGTGCCAGCAGCCAACAGCGGAACACTGAAGCTTTCTTT. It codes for CASSQQRNTEAFF.